What follows are 32 T cell receptor beta chains derived from one specimen sequenced in a study of beta chain features in type 1 diabetes. Their antigens remain unidentified. Study-level points and caveats: There was a moderate but significant shortening of TCRB CDR3s in all four CD4+ subsets of Type 1 diabetes patients.

Expressed TCRB transcripts were sequenced because the isolated RNA had all been reverse transcribed beforehand. The method was immunoSEQ multiplex PCR; TCRdb's version includes in-frame clones alone and lacks a portion of them. The sample includes nearly 700,000 clones, around an eighth of them seen just once. The sample comprised naive CD4+ T cells from blood. These receptors all stem from a man younger than 35 with type 1 diabetes.

This chain links TRBV5-6 with TRBJ2-5; a weak D match, TRBD1 (6 bases). CDR1 SGHDT and CDR2 YYEEEE come from the germline V gene. The germline V and J ends were trimmed by 4 bases and 0 bases, with 13 bases remaining between them. This CDR3 comprises 15 residues. CDR3 sequence reads: CASSLPTGNQETQYF. In DNA form, the CDR3 reads TGTGCCAGCAGCCTTCCTACAGGGAACCAAGAGACCCAGTACTTC.

This clone was seen a few times. This sequence joins TRBV6-6 and TRBJ1-5, with 7 bases identical to TRBD1. The CDR3 has 13 amino acids. V was clipped by 10 bases and J by 4 bases; unmatched bases: 7. Germline CDR1 is MNHNY and CDR2 is SVGAGI (reference sequence). CDR3 loop: CATDIQGNQPQHF. CDR3 nucleotides: TGTGCCACCGATATACAGGGGAATCAGCCCCAGCATTTT.

The chain couples TRBV19 to TRBJ2-3; maybe TRBD1 (6 bases). Germline V gene lookup returns CDR1 LNHDA and CDR2 SQIVND (reference sequence). Between the trimmed V and J ends, which lost 7 bases and 5 bases, there was a span of 16 bases. The CDR3 has 14 residues. CDR3 bases: TGTGCCAGTACTCCACAGGGCCCCCAAGATACGCAGTATTTT. Its translation is CASTPQGPQDTQYF.

This chain links TRBV9 with TRBJ2-3, with D possibly matching TRBD1 (5 bases). The germline V and J ends were trimmed by 6 bases and 3 bases, with 14 bases remaining between them. Germline loops: CDR1 SGDLS, CDR2 YYNGEE. This CDR3 is 14 amino acids long. This chain's CDR3 is CASTQGGLTDTQYF. The CDR3 DNA reads as TGTGCCAGCACCCAGGGCGGCTTGACAGATACGCAGTATTTT.

Concerning this clone: The same CDR3 arises from other DNA sequences in this sample as well. V and J are TRBV30 and TRBJ1-2; tentatively, D is TRBD1 (5 bases). The V gene lost 1 base and the J gene lost 4 bases, with 7 bases spanning the gap. CDR1 GTSNPN and CDR2 SVGIG come from the germline V gene (reference sequence). The CDR3 totals 12 residues. This CDR3 is CAWSAGTYGYTF. The CDR3 DNA sequence: TGTGCCTGGAGTGCAGGGACCTATGGCTACACCTTC.

The table lists this clone with a few counts. The chain joins TRBV6-6 to TRBJ2-7; TRBD1 matches 8 bases. The length of the CDR3 is 15 residues. Germline trimming cut 2 bases from V and 1 base from J; bases unmatched to any gene: 4. Germline V gene lookup returns CDR1 MNHNY and CDR2 SVGAGI (reference sequence). The CDR3 bases are TGTGCCAGCAGTTACCCACAGGGGGAATCCTACGAGCAGTACTTC. Protein sequence: CASSYPQGESYEQYF.

This clone was recorded a few times. This chain joins TRBV5-1 and TRBJ1-2; D possibly corresponds to TRBD1 (5 bases). Trimming cost V 0 bases and J 6 bases, with 15 bases left between them. The CDR3 has 15 amino acids. Per the germline V gene, CDR1 is SGHRS and CDR2 is YFSETQ. This chain's CDR3 is CASSLERVGTNGYTF. Written as DNA, the CDR3 is TGCGCCAGCAGCTTGGAACGAGTGGGGACTAATGGCTACACCTTC.

The V and J genes are TRBV5-4 and TRBJ1-5, with a weak D call TRBD1 (5 bases). Germline CDR1 is SGHNT and CDR2 is YYREEE (reference sequence). This CDR3 contains 15 residues. Trimming pared 4 bases from V and 2 bases from J, leaving 13 bases between. The CDR3 reads CASSDGATGNQPQHF. DNA for the CDR3: TGTGCCAGCAGCGACGGGGCGACAGGCAATCAGCCCCAGCATTTT.

The rearrangement uses TRBV6-5 and TRBJ2-7, with 10 nucleotides matching TRBD1. Losses at the gene ends were 7 bases for V and 5 bases for J; bases not matched to a gene: 11. From germline, CDR1 is MNHEY and CDR2 SVGAGI. The CDR3 spans 15 residues. CDR3 sequence (DNA): TGTGCCAGCACAGACCGGACAGGGGGATGGAACGAGCAGTACTTC. Protein sequence: CASTDRTGGWNEQYF.

This chain connects TRBV2 to TRBJ2-3, with a weak D call TRBD1 (6 bases). Germline values: CDR1 SNHLY, CDR2 FYNNEI. The V end lost 6 bases, the J end lost 2 bases, and 12 bases lay between the germline ends. The CDR3 covers 14 residues. This CDR3 is CASSEGVLTDTQYF. The CDR3 bases are TGTGCCAGCAGCGAGGGGGTGCTCACAGATACGCAGTATTTT.

V and J are TRBV9 and TRBJ1-1, with unresolved D. Germline CDR1 is SGDLS and CDR2 is YYNGEE. V shed 0 bases and J shed 0 bases, with 18 bases lying between them. The length of the CDR3 is 18 residues. Here the CDR3 reads CASSVGSGDGVMNTEAFF. Written as DNA, the CDR3 is TGTGCCAGCAGCGTAGGATCAGGCGACGGGGTCATGAACACTGAAGCTTTCTTT.

The V call is TRBV29-1, the J call TRBJ2-2; 10 nucleotides align to TRBD2. V shed 7 bases and J 0 bases; nucleotides not matched to a gene: 2. Germline V gives CDR1 SQVTM, CDR2 ANQGSEA. This CDR3 is 14 amino acids long. DNA of the CDR3: TGCAGCGGGCTAGCGGGGGCGAACACCGGGGAGCTGTTTTTT. Protein product: CSGLAGANTGELFF.

There are a few counts of this clone. V usage is TRBV2 and J usage is TRBJ2-7; 9 positions match TRBD1. Trimming removed 7 bases from V and 7 bases from J; junction bases left unmatched: 11. Germline lookup yields CDR1 SNHLY and CDR2 FYNNEI. The CDR3 is 14 amino acids. Here the CDR3 reads CASKPGQGRGEQYF. DNA of the CDR3: TGTGCCAGCAAGCCAGGACAGGGGCGTGGGGAGCAGTACTTC.

As to this clone: One end of the junction does not line up with germline, which may come from a read error. The chain combines TRBV6-1 with TRBJ2-3; weak D call: TRBD2 (5 bases). This CDR3 has 16 amino acids. Germline lookup yields CDR1 MNHNS and CDR2 SASEGT. In DNA form, the CDR3 reads TGTGCCATCAGTGAGTCTAGGGAGACGAGCACAGATACGCAGTATTTT. This sequence encodes CAISESRETSTDTQYF.

The rearrangement uses TRBV5-1 and TRBJ2-3; D not certain. The ends were cut back, 0 bases at V and 7 bases at J, with 6 bases in the middle. The CDR3 spans 12 residues. Looked up from germline, CDR1 is SGHRS and CDR2 is YFSETQ. This chain's CDR3 is CASSLADNTQYF. The CDR3 DNA is TGCGCCAGCAGCTTGGCCGACAATACGCAGTATTTT.

V and J are TRBV7-8 and TRBJ1-5; no reliable D call. The CDR3 runs to 15 residues. CDR1 SGHVS and CDR2 FQNEAQ come from the germline V gene. V lost 5 bases and J 7 bases, leaving 18 bases between the germline ends. CDR3 in amino acids: CASSQRQTFGQPQHF. The DNA of the CDR3 is TGTGCCAGCAGCCAGAGGCAGACCTTCGGACAGCCCCAGCATTTT.

The V call is TRBV9, the J call TRBJ2-1; 8 bases map to TRBD2. This CDR3 spans 16 amino acids. V lost 0 bases and J lost 3; bases outside the gene matches: 5. In germline, CDR1 is SGDLS, CDR2 YYNGEE. CDR3 sequence (DNA): TGTGCCAGCAGCGTAGGCCCAGCGGGGGTCTACAATGAGCAGTTCTTC. Protein product: CASSVGPAGVYNEQFF.

This clone turned up a few times. The genes are TRBV19 and TRBJ2-5; 14 nucleotides agree with TRBD2. The CDR3 is made up of 17 amino acids. The germline V gene has CDR1 LNHDA and CDR2 SQIVND (reference sequence). V trimming: 4 bases; J trimming: 1 base; junction bases outside the gene matches: 5. CDR3 region: CASSTGLAGDIQETQYF. The CDR3 DNA reads as TGTGCCAGTAGTACGGGACTAGCGGGGGACATCCAAGAGACCCAGTACTTC.

This clone showed up just a few times. The chain recombines TRBV9 with TRBJ2-3, with 7 bases that match TRBD1. With V trimmed by 4 bases and J by 0 bases, 5 bases remained unmatched. This CDR3 contains 15 residues. Germline V lookup: CDR1 SGDLS, CDR2 YYNGEE. This CDR3 reads CASSRGQSSTDTQYF. As DNA, the CDR3 is TGTGCCAGCAGCCGGGGACAGTCTAGCACAGATACGCAGTATTTT.

The chain carries TRBV25-1 and TRBJ2-2, with 9 bases that match TRBD1. J gave up 1 base and V 5 bases, and 8 bases lay outside the gene matches. Germline assignment: CDR1 MGHDK and CDR2 SYGVNS. The CDR3 runs to 17 residues. The CDR3 sequence: CASSPFPGQGNTGELFF. The CDR3 DNA is TGTGCCAGCAGTCCTTTCCCGGGACAGGGGAACACCGGGGAGCTGTTTTTT.

A few counts support this clone. J is TRBJ1-4 and V is TRBV5-1; D is unclear. The CDR3 consists of 15 residues. V gave up 0 bases and J gave up 3 bases, with 9 bases separating them. Germline-derived CDR1 and CDR2 are SGHRS and YFSETQ. CDR3 protein: CASSLEEGANEKLFF. CDR3 coding DNA: TGCGCCAGCAGCTTGGAAGAAGGCGCTAATGAAAAACTGTTTTTT.

This clone was counted a few times. The chain recombines TRBV15 with TRBJ2-6; a possible D gene is TRBD1 (5 bases). The V and J ends lost 2 bases and 0 bases respectively, with 8 bases between them. The length of the CDR3 is 16 residues. The germline gives CDR1 LNHNV, CDR2 YYDKDF (reference sequence). The CDR3 spells CATSRTTGSGANVLTF. CDR3 coding DNA: TGTGCCACCAGCAGAACTACAGGCTCTGGGGCCAACGTCCTGACTTTC.

The table lists this clone with a few counts. The chain uses TRBV11-1 and TRBJ2-1, with D hard to call. Germline assignment: CDR1 SGHAT and CDR2 FQDESV (reference sequence). The ends were cut back, 1 base at V and 7 bases at J, with 17 bases in the middle. The CDR3 is made up of 16 amino acids. The CDR3 sequence is CASSLVSELPRNEQFF. CDR3 DNA: TGTGCCAGCAGCTTAGTGTCGGAACTCCCAAGGAATGAGCAGTTCTTC.

In this sample, this clone turned up many times. The genes are TRBV30 and TRBJ1-2; D gene uncertain. The CDR3 has 14 amino acids. The germline V and J ends were trimmed by 5 bases and 4 bases, with 17 bases remaining between them. The germline gives CDR1 GTSNPN, CDR2 SVGIG (reference sequence). The CDR3 here is CAWAPQGLPYGYTF. DNA of the CDR3: TGTGCCTGGGCCCCTCAAGGGCTCCCCTATGGCTACACCTTC. The variable domain in full, with the rest retrieved from reference TRBV30 and TRBJ1-2, is SQTIHQWPATLVQPVGSPLSLECTVEGTSNPNLYWYRQAAGRGLQLLFYSVGIGQISSEVPQNLSASRPQDRQFILSSKKLLLSDSGFYLCAWAPQGLPYGYTFGSGTRLTVV.

The sample holds a few counts of this clone. J is TRBJ1-2 and V is TRBV19; perhaps TRBD1 as D (6 bases). The CDR3 is made up of 14 amino acids. Germline CDR1 LNHDA, CDR2 SQIVND (reference sequence). Trimming took 10 bases from V and 3 from J, leaving 18 bases between them. CDR3 sequence: CATTLRGADYGYTF. CDR3 sequence (DNA): TGTGCCACCACACTGAGGGGGGCGGACTATGGCTACACCTTC.

The chain recombines TRBV6-4 with TRBJ2-1, with D perhaps assigned TRBD1 or TRBD2 (6 bases each). Trimming cost V 4 bases and J 3 bases, with 10 bases left between them. The CDR3 is 14 amino acids. Germline V gene sequence: CDR1 MRHNA, CDR2 SNTAGT. Written as DNA, the CDR3 is TGTGCCAGCAGTGTTGGAGGGGGCTACAATGAGCAGTTCTTC. Translating gives CASSVGGGYNEQFF.

This clone was counted between two and nine times. The chain uses TRBV10-3 and TRBJ2-1; 9 bases fit TRBD2. Losses at the gene ends were 0 bases for V and 10 bases for J; bases not matched to a gene: 7. There are 15 residues in the CDR3. CDR1 ENHRY and CDR2 SYGVKD come from the germline V gene. CDR3 DNA sequence: TGTGCCATCAGTGAGTCGGCGGGGGGGCCGGAGGAGCAGTTCTTC. Protein: CAISESAGGPEEQFF.

This clone was picked up a small number of times. The rearrangement uses TRBV6-1 and TRBJ2-1, with 9 bases identical to TRBD1. This CDR3 comprises 15 residues. From germline, CDR1 is MNHNS and CDR2 SASEGT. The V and J ends lost 9 bases and 2 bases, in that order; junction bases with no gene match: 8. In DNA form, the CDR3 reads TGTGCCAGTCCAAAAGGGACAGGGACCTACAATGAGCAGTTCTTC. This encodes CASPKGTGTYNEQFF.

V gene TRBV11-2 combines with J gene TRBJ2-6; no reliable D call. Trimming removed 5 bases at V and 0 bases at J, with 17 bases between. The CDR3 contains 18 residues. Per the germline V gene, CDR1 is SGHAT and CDR2 is FQNNGV. CDR3 bases: TGTGCCAGCAGCAAACGGGTGAAGGTCGACTCTGGGGCCAACGTCCTGACTTTC. Its translation is CASSKRVKVDSGANVLTF.

This sequence joins TRBV30 and TRBJ2-5, with D unclear. The CDR3 length is 14 residues. CDR1 and CDR2 (germline): GTSNPN, SVGIG (reference sequence). The V end was cut by 3 bases, the J end by 4 bases, with 15 bases between. CDR3 sequence (DNA): TGTGCCTGGAGGCCCCGAGAGAAGCCAGAGACCCAGTACTTC. Its protein is CAWRPREKPETQYF.

This clone has just a few counts. The V gene is TRBV28, the J gene TRBJ2-7, with TRBD2 matching over 7 bases. Germline V CDR1 and CDR2: MDHEN, SYDVKM. The CDR3 sequence is 15 residues long. V shed 5 bases and J 3 bases; nucleotides not matched to a gene: 10. The CDR3 DNA follows: TGTGCCAGCAGTCCCGCGGGGGTGTCGCTCTACGAGCAGTACTTC. This gives the protein CASSPAGVSLYEQYF.

This clone has just a few counts. V usage is TRBV2 and J usage is TRBJ1-2; no clear D gene. Trimming took off 5 bases at V and 4 bases at J, with 8 bases between the two ends. Per germline, CDR1 SNHLY and CDR2 FYNNEI. This CDR3 has 12 residues. The CDR3 DNA reads as TGTGCCAGCAGTACGATGTCCTATGGCTACACCTTC. It is translated as CASSTMSYGYTF.